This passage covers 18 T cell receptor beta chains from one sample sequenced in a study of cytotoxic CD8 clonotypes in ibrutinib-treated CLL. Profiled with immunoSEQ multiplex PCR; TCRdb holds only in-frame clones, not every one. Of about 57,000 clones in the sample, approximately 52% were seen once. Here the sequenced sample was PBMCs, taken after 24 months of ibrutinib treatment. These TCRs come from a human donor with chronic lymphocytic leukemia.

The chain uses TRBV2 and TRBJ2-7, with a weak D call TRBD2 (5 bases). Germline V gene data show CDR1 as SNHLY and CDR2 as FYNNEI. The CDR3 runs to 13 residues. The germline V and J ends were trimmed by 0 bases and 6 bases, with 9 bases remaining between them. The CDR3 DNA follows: TGTGCCAGCAGTGAAGCGAGGGAAGGCGAGCAGTACGTC. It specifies CASSEAREGEQYV.

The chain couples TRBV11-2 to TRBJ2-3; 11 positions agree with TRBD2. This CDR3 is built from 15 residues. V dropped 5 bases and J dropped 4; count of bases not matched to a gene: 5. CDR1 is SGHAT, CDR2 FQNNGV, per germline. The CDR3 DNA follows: TGTGCCAGCAGCCGCTTAGCGGGAGGGTCAGATACGCAGTATTTT. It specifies CASSRLAGGSDTQYF.

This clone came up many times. CDR3 coding DNA: TGTGCCAGCAGTATAAGCAATCAGCCCCAGCATTTT. Translated, it gives CASSISNQPQHF. The chain carries TRBV6-5 and TRBJ1-5; D not certain. CDR3 size: 12 residues. Germline-derived CDR1 and CDR2 are MNHEY and SVGAGI. The V and J ends lost 5 bases and 1 base respectively, with 3 bases between them.

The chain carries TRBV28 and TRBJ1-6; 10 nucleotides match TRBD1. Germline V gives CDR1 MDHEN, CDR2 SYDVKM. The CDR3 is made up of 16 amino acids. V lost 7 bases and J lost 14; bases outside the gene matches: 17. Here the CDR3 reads CASTPFGTGAGGTLHF. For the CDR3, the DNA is TGTGCCAGCACCCCCTTCGGGACAGGGGCAGGGGGGACCCTCCACTTT.

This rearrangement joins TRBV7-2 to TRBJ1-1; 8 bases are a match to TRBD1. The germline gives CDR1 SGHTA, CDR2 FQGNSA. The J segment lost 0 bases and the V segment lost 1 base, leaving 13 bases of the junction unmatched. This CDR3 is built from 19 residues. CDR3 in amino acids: CASSLVGQGSLGLNTEAFF. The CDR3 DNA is TGTGCCAGCAGCTTAGTAGGACAGGGCAGTTTGGGCTTGAACACTGAAGCTTTCTTT.

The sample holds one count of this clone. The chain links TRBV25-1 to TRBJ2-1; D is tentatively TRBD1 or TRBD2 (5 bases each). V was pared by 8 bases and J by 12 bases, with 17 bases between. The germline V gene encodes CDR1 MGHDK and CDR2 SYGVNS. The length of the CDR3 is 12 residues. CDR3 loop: CASAAGAGRQFF. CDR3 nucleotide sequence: TGTGCCAGCGCTGCCGGGGCGGGTCGGCAGTTCTTC.

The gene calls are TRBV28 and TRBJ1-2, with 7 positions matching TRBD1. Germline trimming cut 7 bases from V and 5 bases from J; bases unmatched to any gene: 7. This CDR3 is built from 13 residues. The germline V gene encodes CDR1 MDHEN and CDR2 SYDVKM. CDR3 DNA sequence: TGTGCCAGCAAAGGGGGCGGGAGATATGGCTACACCTTC. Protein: CASKGGGRYGYTF.

In DNA, the CDR3 is TGTGCCTCCATCGGGCCGAGTAATGAAAAACTGTTTTTT. Protein sequence: CASIGPSNEKLFF. This chain links TRBV19 with TRBJ1-4; D not certain. CDR1 LNHDA and CDR2 SQIVND come from the germline V gene (reference sequence). CDR3 length: 13 amino acids. V shed 11 bases and J shed 4 bases, with 14 bases lying between them.

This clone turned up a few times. The CDR3 region has the DNA TGCAGTGCTAGAGACCCCCCGGGGCTGTTCTTC. Translated: CSARDPPGLFF. This chain connects TRBV20-1 to TRBJ2-1; D tentatively fits TRBD1 or TRBD2 (5 bases each). Trimming stripped 0 bases from V and 15 bases from J, with 12 bases between. CDR3 length equals 11 residues. The V gene's germline CDR1 is DFQATT and CDR2 SNEGSKA (reference sequence).

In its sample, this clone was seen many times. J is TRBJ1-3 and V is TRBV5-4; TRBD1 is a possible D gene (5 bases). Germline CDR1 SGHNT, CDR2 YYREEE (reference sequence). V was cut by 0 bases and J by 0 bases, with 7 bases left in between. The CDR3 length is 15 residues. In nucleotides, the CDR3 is TGTGCCAGCAGCTTGGTTGGGGGCTCTGGAAACACCATATATTTT. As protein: CASSLVGGSGNTIYF.

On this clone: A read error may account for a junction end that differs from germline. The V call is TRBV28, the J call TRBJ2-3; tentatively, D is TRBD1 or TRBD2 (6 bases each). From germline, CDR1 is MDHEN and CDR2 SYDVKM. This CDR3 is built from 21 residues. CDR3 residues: CASSLRPGDLPGAQPTYTQYF. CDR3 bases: TGTGCCAGCAGTCTTCGACCCGGGGACCTTCCGGGGGCCCAACCCACATATACGCAGTATTTT.

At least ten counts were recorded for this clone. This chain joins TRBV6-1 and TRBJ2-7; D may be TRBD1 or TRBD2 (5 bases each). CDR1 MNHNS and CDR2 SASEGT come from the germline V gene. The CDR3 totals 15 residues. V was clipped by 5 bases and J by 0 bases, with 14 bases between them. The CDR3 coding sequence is TGTGCCAGCAGTCCCGGGACCATCAGCTCCTACGAGCAGTACGTC. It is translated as CASSPGTISSYEQYV.

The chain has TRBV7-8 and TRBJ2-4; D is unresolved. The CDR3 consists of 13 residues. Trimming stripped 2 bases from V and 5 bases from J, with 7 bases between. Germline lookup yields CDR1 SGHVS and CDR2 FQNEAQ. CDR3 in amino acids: CASSLIPENIQYF. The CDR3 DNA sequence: TGTGCCAGCAGCTTAATCCCAGAAAACATTCAGTACTTC. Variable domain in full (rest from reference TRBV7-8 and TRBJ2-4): GAGVSQSPRYKVAKRGQDVALRCDPISGHVSLFWYQQALGQGPEFLTYFQNEAQLDKSGLPSDRFFAERPEGSVSTLKIQRTQQEDSAVYLCASSLIPENIQYFGAGTRLSVL.

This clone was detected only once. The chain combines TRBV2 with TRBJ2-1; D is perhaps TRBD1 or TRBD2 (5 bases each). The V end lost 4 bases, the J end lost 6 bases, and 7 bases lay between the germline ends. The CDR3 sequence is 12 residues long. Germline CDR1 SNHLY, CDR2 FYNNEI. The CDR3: CASSVGGNEQFF. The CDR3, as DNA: TGTGCCAGCAGTGTTGGGGGCAATGAGCAGTTCTTC. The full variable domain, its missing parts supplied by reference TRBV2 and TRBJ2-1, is EPEVTQTPSHQVTQMGQEVILRCVPISNHLYFYWYRQILGQKVEFLVSFYNNEISEKSEIFDDQFSVERPDGSNFTLKIRSTKLEDSAMYFCASSVGGNEQFFGPGTRLTVL.

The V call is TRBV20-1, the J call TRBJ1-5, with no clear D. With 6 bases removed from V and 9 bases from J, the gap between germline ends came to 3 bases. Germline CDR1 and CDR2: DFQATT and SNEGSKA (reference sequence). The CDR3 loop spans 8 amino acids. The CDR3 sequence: CSAPPQHF. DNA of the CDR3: TGCAGTGCCCCGCCCCAGCATTTT.

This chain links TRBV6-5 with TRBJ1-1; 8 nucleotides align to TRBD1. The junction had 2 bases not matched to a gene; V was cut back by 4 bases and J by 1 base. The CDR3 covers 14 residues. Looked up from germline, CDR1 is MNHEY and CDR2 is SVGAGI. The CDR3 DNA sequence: TGTGCCAGCAGTTGGGGACAGGAGAACACTGAAGCTTTCTTT. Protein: CASSWGQENTEAFF.

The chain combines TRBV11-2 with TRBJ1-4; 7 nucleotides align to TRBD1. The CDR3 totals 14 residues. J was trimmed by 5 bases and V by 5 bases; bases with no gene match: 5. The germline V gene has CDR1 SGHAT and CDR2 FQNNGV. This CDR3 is CASSPQGGNEKLFF. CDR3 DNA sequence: TGTGCCAGCAGCCCTCAGGGGGGCAATGAAAAACTGTTTTTT.

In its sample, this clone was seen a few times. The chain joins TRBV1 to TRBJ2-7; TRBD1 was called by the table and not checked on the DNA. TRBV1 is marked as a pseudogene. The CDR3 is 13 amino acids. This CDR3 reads CTSSPGTGGEQYF. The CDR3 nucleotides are TGCACCAGCAGCCCCGGGACAGGCGGGGAGCAGTACTTC.